The T cell receptor beta chain under discussion was sequenced for a study of blood T cell repertoires in COVID-19. Study at large: The analysed material was cDNA or gDNA that came from T cells, B-cell-depleted T cells, or PBMCs.

The repertoire was sequenced with immunoSEQ multiplex PCR; TCRdb's copy has only in-frame clones and lacks some. The sample holds over 150,000 clones, 80% seen once. The sample consisted of PBMCs or T cells enriched from blood (not recorded which). This clonotype was sampled from a woman aged 55 to 70 who had recovered from COVID-19.

Here the CDR3 DNA reads TGCGCCAGCAGCCAAGAACTCAGGGTCTACTATGGCTACACCTTC. It is translated as CASSQELRVYYGYTF. The chain is built from TRBV4-1 and TRBJ1-2; D possibly corresponds to TRBD1 (5 bases). Trimming took off 0 bases at V and 3 bases at J, with 11 bases between the two ends. This CDR3 has 15 amino acids. Germline V gene lookup returns CDR1 MGHRA and CDR2 YSYEKL.